Listed here are 29 T cell receptor beta chains from one sample, sequenced in a study of T cell repertoires in cytomegalovirus infection. From the reads, TCRdb called clonotypes with MiXCR, one entry per CDR3 protein. This sample yields roughly 310,000 distinct CDR3 sequences, of which almost 30% are seen a single time; 20% belongs to the top ten. The antigens for these receptors are not known. The sample was cultured PBMCs, taken from culture after CMV antigen stimulation. These receptors were collected from a human donor in good health (CMV status not recorded). Some clones in this sample may be carry-over from other donors' samples.

The chain recombines TRBV18 with TRBJ1-5; maybe TRBD1 (5 bases). The CDR3 has 15 amino acids. V lost 5 bases to trimming and J lost 0 bases, with 11 bases between them. Germline values: CDR1 KGHSH, CDR2 LQKENI. The CDR3: CASSSTANSNQPQHF. The CDR3 DNA sequence: TGTGCCAGCTCATCGACAGCAAATAGCAATCAGCCCCAGCATTTT.

In its sample, this clonotype ranks as medium-sized. V usage is TRBV6-1 and J usage is TRBJ1-5, with no clear D. The CDR3 runs to 14 residues. Trimming removed 4 bases from V and 2 bases from J, with 9 bases in between. Germline lookup yields CDR1 MNHNS and CDR2 SASEGT. The CDR3 DNA follows: TGTGCCAGCAGTGCCCAGGCGGGCAATCAGCCCCAGCATTTT. It yields the protein CASSAQAGNQPQHF.

V gene TRBV20-1 combines with J gene TRBJ2-2; 8 bases are a match to TRBD2. Germline values: CDR1 DFQATT, CDR2 SNEGSKA (reference sequence). The CDR3 has 14 amino acids. The CDR3: CSPSGRSNTGELFF. CDR3 in DNA: TGCAGCCCTAGCGGGCGTTCGAACACCGGGGAGCTGTTTTTT.

The chain links TRBV28 to TRBJ2-5; D may be TRBD2 (5 bases). CDR3 length: 15 amino acids. Between the trimmed V and J ends, which lost 3 bases and 5 bases, there was a span of 16 bases. Germline V gene lookup returns CDR1 MDHEN and CDR2 SYDVKM. CDR3 residues: CASSLGSRPGETQYF. Written as DNA, the CDR3 is TGTGCCAGCAGTTTGGGCAGTCGGCCGGGGGAGACCCAGTACTTC.

This clonotype was seen only a few times. The chain is built from TRBV7-9 and TRBJ2-7; TRBD1 matches at 12 bases. V lost 5 bases and J lost 6; bases outside the gene matches: 11. CDR3 length: 16 amino acids. Germline V gives CDR1 SEHNR, CDR2 FQNEAQ (reference sequence). CDR3 sequence reads: CASSTTNPGQGAEQYF. The CDR3 coding sequence is TGTGCCAGCAGCACCACCAACCCGGGACAGGGGGCCGAGCAGTACTTC.

The rearrangement links TRBV12-3 or TRBV12-4 to TRBJ2-3, with D perhaps TRBD1 (5 bases). The CDR3 contains 15 residues. V was shortened by 0 bases and J by 0 bases, with 7 bases between the two germline ends. In DNA, the CDR3 is TGTGCCAGCAGTTTAGCGGGGCATAGCACAGATACGCAGTATTTT. This translates into CASSLAGHSTDTQYF.

A few counts support this clonotype. V usage is TRBV5-4 and J usage is TRBJ2-1, with a possible D match to TRBD2 (7 bases). The germline V gene has CDR1 SGHNT and CDR2 YYREEE (reference sequence). V lost 0 bases and J lost 10, with 17 bases in between. The CDR3 covers 15 residues. CDR3 amino acids: CASSLERGAEGEQFF. In nucleotides, the CDR3 is TGTGCCAGCAGCTTGGAACGGGGGGCCGAGGGGGAGCAGTTCTTC.

The chain is built from TRBV5-4 and TRBJ2-5; the D gene is possibly TRBD1 (6 bases). Deletions cut 3 bases from V and 1 base from J, with 10 bases between. This CDR3 is built from 14 residues. The germline V gene has CDR1 SGHNT and CDR2 YYREEE (reference sequence). The CDR3 DNA follows: TGTGCCAGCAGCTCGGACAGTCTCCAAGAGACCCAGTACTTC. This sequence encodes CASSSDSLQETQYF. Full variable domain (remainder filled in from reference TRBV5-4 and TRBJ2-5): ETGVTQSPTHLIKTRGQQVTLRCSSQSGHNTVSWYQQALGQGPQFIFQYYREEENGRGNFPPRFSGLQFPNYSSELNVNALELDDSALYLCASSSDSLQETQYFGPGTRLLVL.

A few counts support this clonotype. The V call is TRBV6-5, the J call TRBJ1-1; D unclear. Trimming stripped 4 bases from V and 3 bases from J, with 18 bases between. This CDR3 spans 16 amino acids. Germline V gene sequence: CDR1 MNHEY, CDR2 SVGAGI. This CDR3 reads CASSLVFSRSDTEAFF. The CDR3 DNA follows: TGTGCCAGCAGTTTAGTTTTCTCCCGTTCGGACACTGAAGCTTTCTTT.

In this sample, this clonotype turned up many times. V usage is TRBV7-2 and J usage is TRBJ2-2; D perhaps matches TRBD1 (5 bases). The CDR3 is made up of 15 amino acids. Germline V gives CDR1 SGHTA, CDR2 FQGNSA. Between the trimmed V and J ends, which lost 0 bases and 1 base, there was a span of 6 bases. The CDR3: CASSLAGRNTGELFF. CDR3 bases: TGTGCCAGCAGCTTAGCGGGGCGGAACACCGGGGAGCTGTTTTTT.

Only a few counts were recorded for this clonotype. The rearrangement links TRBV7-8 to TRBJ1-2; D uncertain. The germline CDR1 and CDR2 sequences are SGHVS and FQNEAQ. The CDR3 is made up of 12 amino acids. The germline V and J ends were trimmed by 5 bases and 3 bases, with 7 bases remaining between them. The CDR3 is CASSHSYYGYTF. The CDR3 coding sequence is TGTGCCAGCAGCCATTCGTACTATGGCTACACCTTC.

Points on this clonotype: A much more abundant neighbour one base away suggests this may be a read error. The CDR3 sequence: CASSLSGWGLEETQYF. The CDR3 nucleotides are TGTGCCAGCAGCTTATCGGGATGGGGGCTAGAGGAGACCCAGTACTTC. V and J are TRBV7-2 and TRBJ2-5, with D possibly TRBD1 on 6 matching bases. CDR1 and CDR2 (germline): SGHTA, FQGNSA. The CDR3 contains 16 residues. The V end lost 2 bases, the J end lost 5 bases, and 18 bases lay between the germline ends.

This chain connects TRBV12-3 or TRBV12-4 to TRBJ2-2; D assignment may be TRBD1 or TRBD2 (5 bases each). Trimming left V 4 bases short and J 1 base short, with 13 bases between. The CDR3 is 16 amino acids. CDR3 region: CASSYSGTGNTGELFF. CDR3 nucleotides: TGTGCCAGCAGTTATTCCGGGACGGGGAACACCGGGGAGCTGTTTTTT.

This clonotype was recorded at least ten times. The J gene is TRBJ2-7, the V gene TRBV7-2, with 13 bases lining up with TRBD2. V was pared by 4 bases and J by 5 bases, with 8 bases of the junction left unmatched. CDR1 is SGHTA and CDR2 is FQGNSA in the germline V gene. The CDR3 has 16 residues. The CDR3 DNA reads TGTGCCAGCAGCTCGATCGGAACTAGCGGGAGGGACGAGCAGTACTTC. Its protein product is CASSSIGTSGRDEQYF.

The chain employs TRBV6-2 or TRBV6-3 and TRBJ2-1, with a possible D match to TRBD2 (5 bases). The CDR3 covers 14 residues. Trimming left V 4 bases short and J 7 bases short, with 14 bases between. Germline lookup yields CDR1 MNHEY and CDR2 SVGEGT. The CDR3 loop is CASSSRTPSNEQFF. The DNA for the CDR3 is TGTGCCAGCAGTTCTCGGACTCCTTCAAATGAGCAGTTCTTC.

The V and J genes are TRBV7-6 and TRBJ2-5; D not resolved. The germline V gene has CDR1 SGHVS and CDR2 FNYEAQ. The CDR3 contains 14 residues. Trimming took off 4 bases at V and 2 bases at J, with 11 bases between the two ends. The CDR3 region has the DNA TGTGCCAGCAGCTCGGGTCCCCTACAAGAGACCCAGTACTTC. Translation: CASSSGPLQETQYF.

The V call is TRBV12-3 or TRBV12-4, the J call TRBJ2-3, with D uncertain. The CDR3 sequence is 15 residues long. V lost 3 bases, J lost 1 base, and 11 bases lay in between. DNA of the CDR3: TGTGCCAGCAGTTTCGGAGCCCCTCGCACAGATACGCAGTATTTT. The encoded protein is CASSFGAPRTDTQYF.

The chain links TRBV18 to TRBJ2-7; D possibly corresponds to TRBD1 (6 bases). Germline values: CDR1 KGHSH, CDR2 LQKENI. This CDR3 has 15 amino acids. V lost 3 bases, J lost 2 bases, and 14 bases lay in between. CDR3 residues: CASSPGAGDAYEQYF. The CDR3 coding sequence is TGTGCCAGCTCACCTGGGGCAGGGGACGCCTACGAGCAGTACTTC.

The chain recombines TRBV28 with TRBJ2-1; D remains unclear. V shed 4 bases and J shed 4 bases, with 8 bases lying between them. Germline V gives CDR1 MDHEN, CDR2 SYDVKM. There are 13 residues in the CDR3. Here the CDR3 DNA reads TGTGCCAGCAGTTGGGCCCTGTACAATGAGCAGTTCTTC. As protein: CASSWALYNEQFF.

This clonotype was observed a handful of times. The rearrangement links TRBV5-6 to TRBJ1-2; 7 nucleotides agree with TRBD1. V lost 7 bases and J lost 4; bases outside the gene matches: 16. The CDR3 length is 16 residues. Germline CDR1 SGHDT, CDR2 YYEEEE. In DNA, the CDR3 is TGTGCCAGCCTCTATACAGGGGCGACCATTGGCTATGGCTACACCTTC. Translating it yields CASLYTGATIGYGYTF.

The chain combines TRBV12-3 or TRBV12-4 with TRBJ1-2; no definite D call. This CDR3 spans 13 amino acids. The V end was cut by 3 bases, the J end by 2 bases, with 7 bases between. Here the CDR3 reads CASSFTENYGYTF. DNA for the CDR3: TGTGCCAGCAGTTTTACAGAGAACTATGGCTACACCTTC.

This clonotype was recorded a few times. V and J are TRBV4-1 and TRBJ1-3; perhaps TRBD1 as D (5 bases). This CDR3 has 14 residues. With 0 bases removed from V and 4 bases from J, the gap between germline ends came to 7 bases. The germline gives CDR1 MGHRA, CDR2 YSYEKL. The CDR3 sequence: CASSQDRQGNTIYF. CDR3 DNA sequence: TGCGCCAGCAGCCAAGACCGACAGGGAAACACCATATATTTT.

This clonotype has more than one count but fewer than ten. V usage is TRBV4-2 and J usage is TRBJ1-5, with TRBD1 as a possible D gene (5 bases). The CDR3 length is 15 residues. Looked up from germline, CDR1 is LGHNA and CDR2 is YNFKEQ. V shed 4 bases and J shed 5 bases, with 15 bases lying between them. This CDR3 reads CASSRQGLSDQPQHF. The CDR3, as DNA: TGTGCCAGCAGCCGGCAGGGCCTCTCGGATCAGCCCCAGCATTTT.

This clonotype occurred a few times. The chain has TRBV7-2 and TRBJ2-3; 12 positions agree with TRBD2. Germline assignment: CDR1 SGHTA and CDR2 FQGNSA. CDR3 length: 19 residues. V shed 5 bases and J 1 base; nucleotides not matched to a gene: 13. The CDR3 reads CASSPWASGRALGTDTQYF. In nucleotides, the CDR3 is TGTGCCAGCAGCCCCTGGGCTAGCGGGAGGGCTTTGGGCACAGATACGCAGTATTTT. Drawing the rest from reference TRBV7-2 and TRBJ2-3, the complete variable domain is GAGVSQSPSNKVTEKGKDVELRCDPISGHTALYWYRQSLGQGLEFLIYFQGNSAPDKSGLPSDRFSAERTGGSVSTLTIQRTQQEDSAVYLCASSPWASGRALGTDTQYFGPGTRLTVL.

This clonotype was seen only a few times. V usage is TRBV7-2 and J usage is TRBJ1-2, with 11 bases identical to TRBD1. CDR1 is SGHTA, CDR2 FQGNSA, per germline. The V and J ends lost 4 bases and 7 bases, in that order; junction bases with no gene match: 8. The CDR3 contains 15 residues. CDR3: CASSSRTGGSLGYTF. The CDR3 DNA reads TGTGCCAGCAGCTCCCGGACAGGGGGCTCGCTTGGCTACACCTTC. The variable domain in full, completed from reference TRBV7-2 and TRBJ1-2, reads GAGVSQSPSNKVTEKGKDVELRCDPISGHTALYWYRQSLGQGLEFLIYFQGNSAPDKSGLPSDRFSAERTGGSVSTLTIQRTQQEDSAVYLCASSSRTGGSLGYTFGSGTRLTVV.

This clonotype was seen a few times. The chain has TRBV27 and TRBJ2-7; 12 nucleotides agree with TRBD1. CDR3 length equals 18 residues. The V gene end was trimmed by 5 bases and the J gene end by 2 bases; junction bases not matched to a gene: 13. Germline-derived CDR1 and CDR2 are MNHEY and SMNVEV (reference sequence). CDR3 sequence: CASSLRDRGQGGTYEQYF. The CDR3 DNA reads TGTGCCAGCAGTCTCCGGGACAGGGGGCAGGGTGGGACCTACGAGCAGTACTTC.

This clonotype has a count of ten or more. The J gene is TRBJ1-2, the V gene TRBV4-2; D unresolved. CDR1 is LGHNA and CDR2 is YNFKEQ in the germline V gene. The length of the CDR3 is 13 residues. V was trimmed by 0 bases and J by 4 bases, leaving 6 bases between them. The CDR3 DNA sequence: TGTGCCAGCAGCCAAGAATCAGGCTATGGCTACACCTTC. Its translation: CASSQESGYGYTF.

The V gene is TRBV3-1, the J gene TRBJ2-1; 10 nucleotides align to TRBD2. CDR1 and CDR2 from the germline V gene are LGHDT and YNNKEL (reference sequence). The CDR3 has 19 amino acids. The J segment lost 3 bases and the V segment lost 6 bases, leaving 17 bases of the junction unmatched. Written as DNA, the CDR3 is TGTGCCAGCAGTCGTACTAGCGGGACGTCGCAGCGTGTCTACAATGAGCAGTTCTTC. The encoded protein is CASSRTSGTSQRVYNEQFF.

The rearrangement joins TRBV27 to TRBJ1-6; maybe TRBD1 (6 bases). The V gene lost 2 bases and the J gene lost 7 bases, with 12 bases spanning the gap. The germline V gene encodes CDR1 MNHEY and CDR2 SMNVEV (reference sequence). The CDR3 covers 15 residues. CDR3 protein: CASSLEARGNSPLHF. The CDR3 DNA is TGTGCCAGCAGTTTAGAGGCCAGGGGCAATTCACCCCTCCACTTT.